Each of the 8 T cell receptor beta chains below was sequenced from the same sample in a study of cytomegalovirus exposure and HLA in healthy donors. This PCR relied on a set of 60 Vbeta primers and 13 Jbeta primers. Sequencing used immunoSEQ multiplex PCR; TCRdb keeps in-frame clones, though not all of them. Found here are around 160,000 clones, 60% to 80% of them singletons; the top ten hold 6.7%. Sequenced sample: PBMCs. The receptors stem from a woman aged 40 to 50 in good health and CMV-seropositive.

J is TRBJ2-7 and V is TRBV7-9; a weak D match, TRBD1 (5 bases). The germline V gene encodes CDR1 SEHNR and CDR2 FQNEAQ (reference sequence). V was cut by 2 bases and J by 2 bases, with 10 bases left in between. This CDR3 has 14 residues. The chain's CDR3 is CASSLLLGPYEQYF. In DNA form, the CDR3 reads TGTGCCAGCAGCTTACTGCTGGGGCCCTACGAGCAGTACTTC.

Points on this clone: At one boundary the junction diverges from the germline segment, which might be a read error. The chain joins TRBV20-1 to TRBJ2-4; 9 bases agree with TRBD1. The length of the CDR3 is 11 residues. Germline V lookup: CDR1 DFQATT, CDR2 SNEGSKA (reference sequence). The CDR3 loop reads CSARGTGAGIF. The CDR3 DNA is TGCAGTGCTAGAGGGACAGGGGCGGGGATCTTC.

The chain carries TRBV19 and TRBJ2-3; 8 bases agree with TRBD1. V lost 6 bases to trimming and J lost 3 bases; unmatched junction nucleotides: 5. Germline-derived CDR1 and CDR2 are LNHDA and SQIVND (reference sequence). The CDR3 extends over 14 amino acids. CDR3 amino acids: CASRPTGGTDTQYF. Written as DNA, the CDR3 is TGTGCCAGTAGGCCAACAGGGGGAACAGATACGCAGTATTTT.

As for this clone: This specimen includes other DNA sequences encoding the same CDR3. V usage is TRBV11-2 and J usage is TRBJ1-6; D perhaps matches TRBD1 (5 bases). Per the germline V gene, CDR1 is SGHAT and CDR2 is FQNNGV. The V and J ends lost 8 bases and 13 bases respectively, with 18 bases between them. The CDR3 loop spans 13 amino acids. This CDR3 reads CASGADRLAPLHF. CDR3 nucleotide sequence: TGTGCCAGCGGGGCCGACCGCCTGGCCCCCCTCCACTTT.

The J gene is TRBJ1-2, the V gene TRBV2; 9 bases match TRBD1. The length of the CDR3 is 12 residues. Germline CDR1 is SNHLY and CDR2 is FYNNEI. The V gene end was trimmed by 11 bases and the J gene end by 7 bases; junction bases not matched to a gene: 8. In nucleotides, the CDR3 is TGTGCCGGTACCCGGGACAGGGCTGGCTACACCTTC. Its protein is CAGTRDRAGYTF.

This clone was found once. The chain couples TRBV2 to TRBJ2-7, with 9 bases fitting TRBD2. Germline V gene lookup returns CDR1 SNHLY and CDR2 FYNNEI. J gave up 3 bases and V 0 bases, and 3 bases lay outside the gene matches. The CDR3 has 15 amino acids. CDR3 coding DNA: TGTGCCAGCAGTGAAGCGCGGGGGGGACTCTACGAGCAGTACTTC. Its protein product is CASSEARGGLYEQYF.

This clone was detected once. The chain has TRBV7-2 and TRBJ1-4, with D unclear. The ends were cut back, 5 bases at V and 7 bases at J, with 17 bases in the middle. This CDR3 comprises 15 residues. The germline CDR1 and CDR2 sequences are SGHTA and FQGNSA. CDR3 nucleotides: TGTGCCAGCAGCCTAAGTCCGGTCCCGGGTGAAAAACTGTTTTTT. This translates into CASSLSPVPGEKLFF.

The V gene is TRBV25-1, the J gene TRBJ1-3, with D unresolved. Trimming stripped 6 bases from V and 2 bases from J, with 8 bases between. In germline, CDR1 is MGHDK, CDR2 SYGVNS. This CDR3 is built from 13 residues. DNA for the CDR3: TGTGCCAGCAGCGACGGGACTGGAAACACCATATATTTT. Translation: CASSDGTGNTIYF.